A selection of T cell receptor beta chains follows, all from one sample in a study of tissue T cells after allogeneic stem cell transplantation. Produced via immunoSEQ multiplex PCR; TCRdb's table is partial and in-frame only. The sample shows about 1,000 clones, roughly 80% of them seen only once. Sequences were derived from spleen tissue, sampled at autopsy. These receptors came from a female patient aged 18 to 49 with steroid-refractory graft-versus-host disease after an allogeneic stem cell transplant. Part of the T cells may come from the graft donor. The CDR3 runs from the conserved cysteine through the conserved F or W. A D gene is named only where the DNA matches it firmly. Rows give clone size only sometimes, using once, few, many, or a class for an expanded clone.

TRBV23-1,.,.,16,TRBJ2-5,CASQTEITGGGKTQYF,TGCGCCAGCCAGACAGAAATAACAGGGGGGGGAAAGACCCAGTACTTC
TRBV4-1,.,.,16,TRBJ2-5,CASSLGPEEIQETQYF,TGCGCCAGCAGCCTAGGCCCTGAGGAGATCCAAGAGACCCAGTACTTC
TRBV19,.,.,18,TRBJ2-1,CASSNLLILSGRNNEQFF,TGTGCCAGTAGTAACCTTCTTATTCTTAGCGGAAGGAACAATGAGCAGTTCTTC
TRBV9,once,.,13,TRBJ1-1,CASSVAGLTEAFF,TGTGCCAGCAGCGTAGCTGGGCTTACTGAAGCTTTCTTT
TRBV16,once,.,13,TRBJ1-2,CASSQLRGPGYTF,TGTGCCAGCAGCCAACTTAGGGGACCTGGCTACACCTTC
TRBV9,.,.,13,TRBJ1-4,CASSVSTNEKLFF,TGTGCCAGCAGCGTGAGTACTAATGAAAAACTGTTTTTT
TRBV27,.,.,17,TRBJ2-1,CASSLSHVSMGGREQFF,TGTGCCAGCAGTTTAAGTCATGTCTCTATGGGAGGCCGGGAGCAGTTCTTC
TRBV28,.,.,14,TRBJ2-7,CASSFAGNIYEQYF,TGTGCCAGCAGTTTCGCAGGGAACATCTACGAGCAGTACTTC
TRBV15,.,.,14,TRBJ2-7,CATRALGDLDEQYF,TGTGCCACAAGAGCCCTCGGCGATTTGGACGAGCAGTACTTC
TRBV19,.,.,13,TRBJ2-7,CASSIDPESEQYF,TGTGCCAGTAGTATAGACCCCGAGAGCGAGCAGTACTTC
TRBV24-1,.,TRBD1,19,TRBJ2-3,CATSDSHAAPGQWEDTQYF,TGTGCCACCAGTGATTCCCACGCCGCCCCGGGACAGTGGGAGGATACGCAGTATTTT
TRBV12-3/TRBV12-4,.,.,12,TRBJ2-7,CASSLIAVEQYF,TGTGCCAGCAGTTTAATAGCGGTCGAGCAGTACTTC
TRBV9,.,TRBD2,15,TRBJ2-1,CASSPRTSGSHEQFF,TGTGCCAGCAGCCCCAGGACTAGCGGGAGCCATGAGCAGTTCTTC
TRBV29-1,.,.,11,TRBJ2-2,CSVRGPGELFF,TGCAGCGTCAGGGGTCCCGGGGAGCTGTTTTTT
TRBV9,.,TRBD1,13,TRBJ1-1,CASSPQGVTEAFF,TGTGCCAGCAGCCCACAGGGGGTCACTGAAGCTTTCTTT
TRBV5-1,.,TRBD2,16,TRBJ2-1,CASSPGRASGSHEQFF,TGCGCCAGCAGCCCCGGGCGGGCTAGCGGGAGCCATGAGCAGTTCTTC
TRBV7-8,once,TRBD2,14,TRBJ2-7,CASKASGSMYEQYF,TGTGCCAGCAAAGCTAGCGGGAGTATGTACGAGCAGTACTTC
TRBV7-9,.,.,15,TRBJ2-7,CASSSPGAYPYEQYF,TGTGCCAGCAGCTCCCCAGGGGCGTATCCCTACGAGCAGTACTTC
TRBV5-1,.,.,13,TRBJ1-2,CASSSRGANGYTF,TGCGCCAGCAGCTCCCGAGGGGCGAATGGCTACACCTTC
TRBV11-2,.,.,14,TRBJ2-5,CASSFLSWQETQYF,TGTGCCAGCAGCTTCCTCTCCTGGCAAGAGACCCAGTACTTC
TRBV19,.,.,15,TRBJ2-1,CASSIDSGSYNEQFF,TGTGCCAGTAGTATAGACAGCGGTTCCTACAATGAGCAGTTCTTC
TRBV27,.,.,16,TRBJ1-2,CASRLKPGRSNYGYTF,TGTGCCAGCAGACTGAAACCGGGACGGTCTAACTATGGCTACACCTTC
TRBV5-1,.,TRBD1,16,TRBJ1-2,CASRNPDRYPNYGYTF,TGCGCCAGCAGAAATCCGGACAGGTACCCTAACTATGGCTACACCTTC
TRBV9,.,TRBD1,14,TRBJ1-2,CASSVGQGGYGYTF,TGTGCCAGCAGCGTGGGACAGGGGGGCTATGGCTACACCTTC
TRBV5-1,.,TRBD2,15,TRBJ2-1,CASSTSGGLYNEQFF,TGCGCCAGCAGCACTAGCGGGGGACTATACAATGAGCAGTTCTTC
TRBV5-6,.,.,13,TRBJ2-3,CASSWASTDTQYF,TGTGCCAGCAGCTGGGCAAGCACAGATACGCAGTATTTT
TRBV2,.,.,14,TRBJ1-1,CASSSGPRNTEAFF,TGTGCCAGTAGTTCAGGCCCGAGGAACACTGAAGCTTTCTTT
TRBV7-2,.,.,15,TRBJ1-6,CASSLEGSYNSPLHF,TGTGCCAGCAGCTTAGAAGGGTCCTATAATTCACCCCTCCACTTT